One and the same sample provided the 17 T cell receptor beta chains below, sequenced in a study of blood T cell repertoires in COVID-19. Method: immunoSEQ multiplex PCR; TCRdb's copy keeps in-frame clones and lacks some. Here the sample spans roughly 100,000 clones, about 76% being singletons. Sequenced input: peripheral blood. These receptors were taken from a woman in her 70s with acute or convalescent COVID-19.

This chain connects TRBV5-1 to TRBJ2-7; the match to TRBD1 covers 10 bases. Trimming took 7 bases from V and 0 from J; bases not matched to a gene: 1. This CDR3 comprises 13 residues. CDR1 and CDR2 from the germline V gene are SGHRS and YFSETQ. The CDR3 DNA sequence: TGCGCCAGCCGACAGGGGGCCTCCTACGAGCAGTACTTC. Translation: CASRQGASYEQYF.

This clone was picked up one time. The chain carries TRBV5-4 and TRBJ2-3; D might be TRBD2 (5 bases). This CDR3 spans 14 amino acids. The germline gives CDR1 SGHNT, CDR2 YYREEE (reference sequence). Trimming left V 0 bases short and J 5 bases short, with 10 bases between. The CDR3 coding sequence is TGTGCCAGCAGCTTGGCAGGACGGGAAGATACGCAGTATTTT. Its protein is CASSLAGREDTQYF.

The CDR3: CASSLYGDYEQYF. The DNA for the CDR3 is TGCGCCAGCAGCCTTTACGGTGACTACGAGCAGTACTTC. The rearrangement uses TRBV5-1 and TRBJ2-7; D unresolved. Germline V gene data show CDR1 as SGHRS and CDR2 as YFSETQ. The CDR3 length is 13 residues. V lost 4 bases and J lost 3, with 11 bases in between.

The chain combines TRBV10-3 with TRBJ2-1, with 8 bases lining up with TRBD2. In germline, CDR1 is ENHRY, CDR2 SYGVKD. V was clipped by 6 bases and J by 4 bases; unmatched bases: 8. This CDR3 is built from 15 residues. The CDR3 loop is CAIRSPGGDYNEQFF. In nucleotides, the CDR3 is TGTGCCATCAGATCCCCGGGAGGGGATTACAATGAGCAGTTCTTC.

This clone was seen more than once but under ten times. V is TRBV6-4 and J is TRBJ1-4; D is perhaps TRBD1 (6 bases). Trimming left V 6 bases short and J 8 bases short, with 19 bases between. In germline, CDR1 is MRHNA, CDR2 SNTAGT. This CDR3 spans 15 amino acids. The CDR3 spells CASSLGTGRREKLFF. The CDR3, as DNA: TGTGCCAGCAGCCTTGGCACAGGGAGAAGGGAAAAACTGTTTTTT.

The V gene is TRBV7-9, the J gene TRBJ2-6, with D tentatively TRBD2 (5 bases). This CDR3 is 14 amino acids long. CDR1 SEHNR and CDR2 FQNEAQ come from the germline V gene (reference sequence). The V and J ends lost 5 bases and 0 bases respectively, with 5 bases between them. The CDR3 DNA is TGTGCCAGCAGCCGGGACTCTGGGGCCAACGTCCTGACTTTC. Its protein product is CASSRDSGANVLTF.

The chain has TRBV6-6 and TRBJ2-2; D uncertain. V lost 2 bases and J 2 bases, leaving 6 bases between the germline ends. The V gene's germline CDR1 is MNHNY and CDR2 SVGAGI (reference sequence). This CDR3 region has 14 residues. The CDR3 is CASSYTFNTGELFF. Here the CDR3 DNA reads TGTGCCAGCAGTTACACTTTCAACACCGGGGAGCTGTTTTTT.

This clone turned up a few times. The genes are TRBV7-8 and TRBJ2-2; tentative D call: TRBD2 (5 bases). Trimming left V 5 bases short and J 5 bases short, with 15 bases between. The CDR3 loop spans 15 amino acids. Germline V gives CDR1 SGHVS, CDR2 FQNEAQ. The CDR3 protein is CASSARTSLTGELFF. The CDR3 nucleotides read TGTGCCAGCAGCGCCAGGACTTCACTGACCGGGGAGCTGTTTTTT.

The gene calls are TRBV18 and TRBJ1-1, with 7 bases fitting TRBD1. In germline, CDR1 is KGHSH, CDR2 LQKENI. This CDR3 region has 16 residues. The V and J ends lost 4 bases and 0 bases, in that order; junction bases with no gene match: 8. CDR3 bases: TGTGCCAGCTCACTCCAACCGACAGGGCTGAACACTGAAGCTTTCTTT. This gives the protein CASSLQPTGLNTEAFF.

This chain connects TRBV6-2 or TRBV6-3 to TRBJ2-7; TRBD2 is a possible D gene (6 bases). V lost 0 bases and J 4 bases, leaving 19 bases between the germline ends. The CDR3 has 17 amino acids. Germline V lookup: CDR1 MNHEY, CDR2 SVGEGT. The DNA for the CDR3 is TGTGCCAGCAGTTACTCGACGGGTAGCGGAGAAGGTTACGAGCAGTACTTC. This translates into CASSYSTGSGEGYEQYF.

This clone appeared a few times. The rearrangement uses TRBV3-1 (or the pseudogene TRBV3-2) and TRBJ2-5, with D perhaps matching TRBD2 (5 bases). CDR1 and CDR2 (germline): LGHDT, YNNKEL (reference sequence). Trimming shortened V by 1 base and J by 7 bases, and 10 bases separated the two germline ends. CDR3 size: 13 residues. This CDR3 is CASSQVAGGTQYF. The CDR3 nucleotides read TGTGCCAGCAGCCAAGTGGCGGGTGGGACCCAGTACTTC.

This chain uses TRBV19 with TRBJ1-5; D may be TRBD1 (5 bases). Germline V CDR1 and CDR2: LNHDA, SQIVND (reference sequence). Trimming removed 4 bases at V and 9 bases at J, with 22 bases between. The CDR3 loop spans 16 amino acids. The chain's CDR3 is CASSKLGTRSVLPQHF. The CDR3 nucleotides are TGTGCCAGTAGTAAGTTAGGGACTCGGAGTGTCCTGCCCCAGCATTTT.

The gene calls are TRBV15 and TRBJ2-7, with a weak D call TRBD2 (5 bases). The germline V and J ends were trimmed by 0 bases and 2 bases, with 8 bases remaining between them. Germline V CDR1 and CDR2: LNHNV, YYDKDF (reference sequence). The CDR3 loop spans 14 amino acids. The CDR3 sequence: CATSREWGAYEQYF. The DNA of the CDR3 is TGTGCCACCAGCAGAGAATGGGGAGCCTACGAGCAGTACTTC.

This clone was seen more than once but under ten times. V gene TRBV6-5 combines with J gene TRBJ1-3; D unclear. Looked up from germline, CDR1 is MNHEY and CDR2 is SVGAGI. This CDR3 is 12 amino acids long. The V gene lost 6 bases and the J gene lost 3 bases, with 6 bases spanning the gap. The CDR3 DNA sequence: TGTGCCAGCAGGGAGAGTGGAAACACCATATATTTT. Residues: CASRESGNTIYF.

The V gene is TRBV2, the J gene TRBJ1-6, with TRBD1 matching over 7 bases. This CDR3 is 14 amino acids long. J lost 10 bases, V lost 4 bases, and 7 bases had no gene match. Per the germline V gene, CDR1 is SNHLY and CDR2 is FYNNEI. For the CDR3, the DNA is TGTGCCAGCAGTGTCCGACAGGGAGAATCACCCCTCCACTTT. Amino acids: CASSVRQGESPLHF.

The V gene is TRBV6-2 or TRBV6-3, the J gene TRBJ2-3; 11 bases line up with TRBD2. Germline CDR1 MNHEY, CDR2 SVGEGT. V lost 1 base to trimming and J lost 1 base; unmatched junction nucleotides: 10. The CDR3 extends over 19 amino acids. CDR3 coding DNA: TGTGCCAGCAGTTACTACGCATCATCGACTAGCGGGGGCACAGATACGCAGTATTTT. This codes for CASSYYASSTSGGTDTQYF.

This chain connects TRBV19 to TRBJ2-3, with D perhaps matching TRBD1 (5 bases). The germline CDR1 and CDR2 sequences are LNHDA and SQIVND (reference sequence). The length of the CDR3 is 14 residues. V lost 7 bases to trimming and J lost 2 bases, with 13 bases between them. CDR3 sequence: CASTDSPFTDTQYF. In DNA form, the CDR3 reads TGTGCCAGTACCGACAGTCCATTCACAGATACGCAGTATTTT.